This T cell receptor (beta chain) was identified in a study of regulatory T cells in long-lasting Graves disease. Study results and caveats: Persistent patients had a count of shared public clonotypes (approximately 3,000) that exceeded that of new patients (about 930).

With iRepertoire HTBI primers and Arm-PCR of CDR3 regions, TCR beta libraries were built. Per the authors' pipeline: Identification yielded some 60 TRBV and approximately 13 TRBJ segments across samples. TCRdb re-analysed the multiplex PCR reads in MiXCR, keeping a single row per CDR3 protein. These V and J calls are TCRdb output, not the study's own analysis. The sample holds a few hundred thousand distinct CDR3 sequences, roughly 20% seen once. Time point here: persistent/refractory GD, antithyroid drugs over 5 years with positive TRAb. The TCR library used RNA extracted from PBMCs. Germline loops: CDR1 SEHNR, CDR2 FQNEAQ (reference sequence). V gave up 5 bases and J gave up 5 bases; unmatched junction bases: 12. This CDR3 contains 15 residues. Details on this clonotype: No antigen is known for it.

This chain links TRBV7-9 with TRBJ2-7; 7 bases agree with TRBD2. The TCR sequence derives from a woman between 40 and 50 years old with Graves disease. The material sequenced was peripheral blood mononuclear cells (PBMCs), taken when the disease was refractory, from a patient treated with antithyroid drugs. The CDR3 spells CASSPEGGRFNEQYF. The CDR3 DNA follows: TGTGCCAGCAGCCCAGAGGGCGGGAGATTCAACGAGCAGTACTTC.